This T cell receptor (beta chain) is drawn from a study of early T cells in non-severe SARS-CoV-2 infection. On the study more broadly: Sequencing of unsorted whole blood was done on bulk RNA, leaving chains unpaired.

For this clonotype: Its antigen is as yet unknown.

Overall study findings and caveats: CD4 and private specificities were missed by VDJdb matching, which favored anti-spike CD8 responses.

CDR1 is GTSNPN, CDR2 SVGIG, per germline (reference sequence). The CDR3 length is 12 residues. With 4 bases clipped from V and 9 bases from J, the junction kept 4 bases outside the gene matches. Unique molecular identifiers were attached to individual cDNA molecules. TCRdb passed the 5' RACE reads through MiXCR, listing each CDR3 protein once. The sample gives roughly 75,000 distinct CDR3 sequences, roughly 9.6% of which show up once; roughly 5% is in the top ten. This sequence was found in an adult who was a healthcare worker with PCR-confirmed SARS-CoV-2 infection or an uninfected control (not recorded which). Sequencing was performed on whole blood. The gene calls are TRBV30 and TRBJ2-5, with TRBD2 identical over 11 bases. The CDR3 loop is CAWNPSGGPQYF. In DNA, the CDR3 is TGTGCCTGGAACCCTAGCGGGGGGCCCCAGTACTTC.